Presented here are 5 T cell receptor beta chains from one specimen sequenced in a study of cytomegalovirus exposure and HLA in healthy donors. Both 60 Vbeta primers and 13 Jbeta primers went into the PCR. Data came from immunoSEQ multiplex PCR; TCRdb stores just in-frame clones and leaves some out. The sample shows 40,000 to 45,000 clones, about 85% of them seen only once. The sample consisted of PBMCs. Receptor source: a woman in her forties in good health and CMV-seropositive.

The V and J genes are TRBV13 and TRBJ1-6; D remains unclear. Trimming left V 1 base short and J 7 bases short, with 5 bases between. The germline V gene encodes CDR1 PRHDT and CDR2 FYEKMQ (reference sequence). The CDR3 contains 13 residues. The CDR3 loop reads CASSLDPNSPLHF. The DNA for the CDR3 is TGTGCCAGCAGCTTAGATCCAAATTCACCCCTCCACTTT.

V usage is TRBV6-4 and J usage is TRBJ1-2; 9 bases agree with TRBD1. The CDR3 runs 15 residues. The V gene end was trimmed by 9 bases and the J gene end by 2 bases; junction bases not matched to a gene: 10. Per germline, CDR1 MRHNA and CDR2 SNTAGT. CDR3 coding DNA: TGTGCCAGACCGGGACAGGGTAGAAGGAACTATGGCTACACCTTC. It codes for CARPGQGRRNYGYTF.

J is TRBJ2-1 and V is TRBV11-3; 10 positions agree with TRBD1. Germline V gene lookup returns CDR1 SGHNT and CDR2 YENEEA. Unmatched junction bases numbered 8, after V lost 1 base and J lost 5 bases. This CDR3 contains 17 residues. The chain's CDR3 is CASSLGGDRGLNNEQFF. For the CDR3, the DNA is TGTGCCAGCAGCTTAGGTGGGGACAGGGGACTTAACAATGAGCAGTTCTTC.

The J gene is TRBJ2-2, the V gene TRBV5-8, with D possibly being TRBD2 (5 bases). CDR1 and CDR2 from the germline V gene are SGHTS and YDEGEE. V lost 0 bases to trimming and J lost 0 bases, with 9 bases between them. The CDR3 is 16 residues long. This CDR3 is CASSLGAVPNTGELFF. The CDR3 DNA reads TGTGCCAGCAGCTTGGGAGCGGTTCCGAACACCGGGGAGCTGTTTTTT.

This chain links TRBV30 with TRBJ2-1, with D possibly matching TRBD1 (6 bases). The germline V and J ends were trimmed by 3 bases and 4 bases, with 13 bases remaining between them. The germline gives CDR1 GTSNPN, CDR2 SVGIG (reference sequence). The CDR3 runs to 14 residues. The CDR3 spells CAWSRDTEYNEQFF. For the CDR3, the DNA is TGTGCCTGGAGCCGGGACACCGAATACAATGAGCAGTTCTTC.